Below are 5 T cell receptor beta chains sequenced from a single sample in a study of T cells expressing NK-cell markers. TCRdb re-called the 5' RACE reads; every CDR3 protein appears as one record, without DNA. In all, the sample yields hundreds of thousands of distinct CDR3 sequences. The specimen was blood T cells: a sorted CD56 or NKG2C T cell subset, CD4+ or CD8+ T cells, or bulk PBMC T cells (not recorded which). Receptor source: a man between 18 and 29 years old in good health.

The chain links TRBV9 to TRBJ2-1; no DNA is available, so the TRBD1 call from TCRdb remains unchecked. Germline V gene data show CDR1 as SGDLS and CDR2 as YYNGEE. The length of the CDR3 is 13 residues. The CDR3 region is CASSAAHSGEQFF. The full variable domain, with the rest looked up from reference TRBV9 and TRBJ2-1, is DSGVTQTPKHLITATGQRVTLRCSPRSGDLSVYWYQQSLDQGLQFLIQYYNGEERAKGNILERFSAQQFPDLHSELNLSSLELGDSALYFCASSAAHSGEQFFGPGTRLTVL.

The V and J genes are TRBV24-1 and TRBJ2-2; TCRdb selects TRBD1, and the lack of DNA leaves this call unchecked. The CDR3 has 16 amino acids. Germline V lookup: CDR1 KGHDR, CDR2 SFDVKD. The CDR3 here is CATSDFAAGGREELFF.

The chain has TRBV9 and TRBJ2-3. CDR3 length equals 12 residues. CDR1 and CDR2 from the germline V gene are SGDLS and YYNGEE. The CDR3 spells CASSAVGDTQYF.

The chain employs TRBV18 and TRBJ1-1. The CDR3 contains 15 residues. CDR1 and CDR2 from the germline V gene are KGHSH and LQKENI. The chain's CDR3 is CASSPLTSANTEAFF.

The chain links TRBV7-9 to TRBJ2-7. This CDR3 is built from 15 residues. The germline CDR1 and CDR2 sequences are SEHNR and FQNEAQ (reference sequence). CDR3 amino acids: CASSLSELGLGEQYF. The full variable domain, with the rest looked up from reference TRBV7-9 and TRBJ2-7, is DTGVSQNPRHKITKRGQNVTFRCDPISEHNRLYWYRQTLGQGPEFLTYFQNEAQLEKSRLLSDRFSAERPKGSFSTLEIQRTEQGDSAMYLCASSLSELGLGEQYFGPGTRLTVT.